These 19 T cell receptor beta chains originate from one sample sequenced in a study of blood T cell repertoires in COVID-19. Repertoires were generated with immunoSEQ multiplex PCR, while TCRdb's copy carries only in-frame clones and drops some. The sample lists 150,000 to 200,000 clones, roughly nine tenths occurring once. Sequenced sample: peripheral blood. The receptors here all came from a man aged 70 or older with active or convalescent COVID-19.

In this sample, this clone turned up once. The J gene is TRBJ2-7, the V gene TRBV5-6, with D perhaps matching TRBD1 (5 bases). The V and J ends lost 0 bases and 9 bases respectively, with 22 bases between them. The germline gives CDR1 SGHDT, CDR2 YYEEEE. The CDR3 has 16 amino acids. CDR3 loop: CASSLGTGPGRAGQYF. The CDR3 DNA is TGTGCCAGCAGCTTGGGCACAGGCCCAGGCAGGGCCGGGCAGTACTTC.

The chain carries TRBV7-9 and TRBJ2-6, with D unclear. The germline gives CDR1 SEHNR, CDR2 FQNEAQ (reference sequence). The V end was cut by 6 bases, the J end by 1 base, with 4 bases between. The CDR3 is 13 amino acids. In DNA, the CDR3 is TGTGCCAGCAGGAGTTCTGGGGCCAACGTCCTGACTTTC. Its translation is CASRSSGANVLTF.

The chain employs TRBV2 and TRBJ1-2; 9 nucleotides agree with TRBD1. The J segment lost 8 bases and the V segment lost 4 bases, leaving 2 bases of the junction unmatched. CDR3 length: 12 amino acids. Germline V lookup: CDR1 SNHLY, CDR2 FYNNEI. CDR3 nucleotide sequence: TGTGCCAGCAGTGTAACAGGGGGCGGCTACACCTTC. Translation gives CASSVTGGGYTF.

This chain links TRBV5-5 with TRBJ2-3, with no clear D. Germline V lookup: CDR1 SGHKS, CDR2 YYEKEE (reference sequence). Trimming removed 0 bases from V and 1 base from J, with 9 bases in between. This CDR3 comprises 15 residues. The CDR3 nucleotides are TGTGCCAGCAGCTTGGAGAAGCGACGCACAGATACGCAGTATTTT. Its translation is CASSLEKRRTDTQYF.

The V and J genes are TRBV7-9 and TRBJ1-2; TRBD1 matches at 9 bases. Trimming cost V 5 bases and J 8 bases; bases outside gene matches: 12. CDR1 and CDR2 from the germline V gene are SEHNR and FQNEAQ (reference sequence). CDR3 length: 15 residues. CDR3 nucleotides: TGTGCCAGCAGCCCCCCGGGACAGGGCTTTGGGGGCTACACCTTC. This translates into CASSPPGQGFGGYTF.

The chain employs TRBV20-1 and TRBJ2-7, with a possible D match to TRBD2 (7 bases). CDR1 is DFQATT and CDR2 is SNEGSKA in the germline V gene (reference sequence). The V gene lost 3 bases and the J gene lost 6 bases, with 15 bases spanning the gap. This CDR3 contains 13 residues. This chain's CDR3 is CSASRAGATEQYF. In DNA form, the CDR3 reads TGCAGTGCTAGTAGGGCGGGGGCAACCGAGCAGTACTTC.

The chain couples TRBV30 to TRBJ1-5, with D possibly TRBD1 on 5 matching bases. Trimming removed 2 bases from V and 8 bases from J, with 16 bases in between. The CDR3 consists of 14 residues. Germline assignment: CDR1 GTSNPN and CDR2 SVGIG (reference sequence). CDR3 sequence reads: CAWSRDGGGEPQHF. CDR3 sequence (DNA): TGTGCCTGGAGTAGGGACGGGGGAGGAGAGCCCCAGCATTTT.

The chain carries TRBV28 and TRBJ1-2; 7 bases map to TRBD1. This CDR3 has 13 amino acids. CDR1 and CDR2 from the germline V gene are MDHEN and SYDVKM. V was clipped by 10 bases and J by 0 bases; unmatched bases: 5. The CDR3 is CAISGQSNYGYTF. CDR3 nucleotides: TGTGCCATCTCGGGACAGTCTAACTATGGCTACACCTTC.

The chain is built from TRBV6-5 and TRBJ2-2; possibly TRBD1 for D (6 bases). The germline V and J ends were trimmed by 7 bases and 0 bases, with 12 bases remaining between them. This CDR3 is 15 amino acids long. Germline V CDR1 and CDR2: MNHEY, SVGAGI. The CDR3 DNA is TGTGCCAGCACCACAGGGACCCCGAACACCGGGGAGCTGTTTTTT. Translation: CASTTGTPNTGELFF.

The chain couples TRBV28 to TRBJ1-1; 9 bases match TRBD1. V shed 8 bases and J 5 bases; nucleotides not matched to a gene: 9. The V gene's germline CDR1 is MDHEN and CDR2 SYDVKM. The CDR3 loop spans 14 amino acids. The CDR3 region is CASGSTGTGTEAFF. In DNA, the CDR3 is TGTGCCAGCGGCTCGACAGGGACAGGGACTGAAGCTTTCTTT.

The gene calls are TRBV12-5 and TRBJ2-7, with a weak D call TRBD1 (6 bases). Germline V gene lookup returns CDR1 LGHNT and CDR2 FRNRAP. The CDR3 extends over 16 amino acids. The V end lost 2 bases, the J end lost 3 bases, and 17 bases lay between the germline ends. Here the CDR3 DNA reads TGTGCTAGTGGTTTGTCCTGGGGACAACGGGACTACGAGCAGTACTTC. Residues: CASGLSWGQRDYEQYF.

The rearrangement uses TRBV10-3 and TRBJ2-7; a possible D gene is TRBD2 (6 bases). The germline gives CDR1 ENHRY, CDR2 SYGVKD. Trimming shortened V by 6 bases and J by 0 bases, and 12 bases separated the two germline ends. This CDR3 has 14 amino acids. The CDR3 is CAISGGQFSYEQYF. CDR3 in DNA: TGTGCCATCAGCGGGGGTCAATTCTCCTACGAGCAGTACTTC.

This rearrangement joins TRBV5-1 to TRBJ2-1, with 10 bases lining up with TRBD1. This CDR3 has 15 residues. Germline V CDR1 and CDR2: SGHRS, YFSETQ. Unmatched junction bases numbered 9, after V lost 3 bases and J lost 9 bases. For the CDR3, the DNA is TGCGCCAGCAGCTCCGCGGGGACAGGGGTCGGTGAGCAGTTCTTC. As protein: CASSSAGTGVGEQFF.

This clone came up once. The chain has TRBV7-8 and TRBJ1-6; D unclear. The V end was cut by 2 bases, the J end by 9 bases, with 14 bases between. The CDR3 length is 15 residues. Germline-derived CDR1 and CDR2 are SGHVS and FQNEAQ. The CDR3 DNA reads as TGTGCCAGCAGCTTAAATACCAGAACTACTTCACCCCTCCACTTT. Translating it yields CASSLNTRTTSPLHF.

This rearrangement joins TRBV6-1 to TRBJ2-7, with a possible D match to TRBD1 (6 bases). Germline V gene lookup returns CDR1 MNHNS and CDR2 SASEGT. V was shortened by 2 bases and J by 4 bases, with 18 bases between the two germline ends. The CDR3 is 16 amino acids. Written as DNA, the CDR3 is TGTGCCAGCAGTGAACCTCTCGTTGGGGGCAGATACGAGCAGTACTTC. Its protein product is CASSEPLVGGRYEQYF.

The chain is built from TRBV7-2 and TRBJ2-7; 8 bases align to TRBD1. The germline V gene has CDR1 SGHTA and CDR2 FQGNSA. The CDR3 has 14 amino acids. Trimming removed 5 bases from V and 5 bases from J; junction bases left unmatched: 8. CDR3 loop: CASSHGQGKNEQYF. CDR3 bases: TGTGCCAGCAGCCACGGACAGGGTAAGAACGAGCAGTACTTC.

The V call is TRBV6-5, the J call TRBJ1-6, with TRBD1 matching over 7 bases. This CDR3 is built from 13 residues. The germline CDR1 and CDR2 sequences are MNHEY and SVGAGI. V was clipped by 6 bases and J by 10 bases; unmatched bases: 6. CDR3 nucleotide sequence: TGTGCCAGCAGGAGGGGGCAGGACTCACCCCTCCACTTT. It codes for CASRRGQDSPLHF.

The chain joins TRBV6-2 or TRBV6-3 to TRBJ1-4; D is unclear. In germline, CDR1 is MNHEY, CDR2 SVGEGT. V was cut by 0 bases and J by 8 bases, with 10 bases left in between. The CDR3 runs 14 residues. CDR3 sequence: CASSYSSVSEKLFF. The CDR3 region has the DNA TGTGCCAGCAGTTACTCGAGCGTCAGCGAAAAACTGTTTTTT.

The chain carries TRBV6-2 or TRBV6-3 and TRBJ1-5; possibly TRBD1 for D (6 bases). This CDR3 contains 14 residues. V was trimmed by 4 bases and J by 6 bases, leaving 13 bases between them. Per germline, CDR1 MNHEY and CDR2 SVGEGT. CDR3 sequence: CASSSQGEVQPQHF. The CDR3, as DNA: TGTGCCAGCAGTTCACAGGGAGAGGTTCAGCCCCAGCATTTT.